The 10 T cell receptor beta chains presented below share a single source sample, sequenced in a study of T cells in Graves' hyperthyroidism and ophthalmopathy. Template material for amplifying TCR beta CDR3 regions consisted of RNA transcripts. HTBI primers drove first-round RT-PCR of the TCR CDR3. Via MiXCR, TCRdb re-called the multiplex PCR reads, giving one row per CDR3 protein. The profile shows roughly 700,000 distinct CDR3 sequences, around a third of them singletons. Sequenced input: blood. All receptors derive from a woman aged 35 to 49 with Graves' hyperthyroidism.

The sample holds many counts of this clonotype. The J gene is TRBJ2-5, the V gene TRBV29-1; 8 bases match TRBD1. V trimming: 3 bases; J trimming: 2 bases; junction bases outside the gene matches: 11. Per germline, CDR1 SQVTM and CDR2 ANQGSEA. The CDR3 sequence is 16 residues long. CDR3 DNA: TGCAGCGTTGAGCCTGGTTCCAGGGGGCGGCAAGAGACCCAGTACTTC. As protein: CSVEPGSRGRQETQYF.

CDR3 loop: CSVGPTGAGGYTF. In nucleotides, the CDR3 is TGCAGCGTTGGCCCAACAGGGGCAGGTGGCTACACCTTC. This chain uses TRBV29-1 with TRBJ1-2; TRBD1 agrees at 7 bases. This CDR3 is 13 amino acids long. After removal of 4 bases from V and 7 bases from J, the junction contained 9 bases not matched to a gene. Germline lookup yields CDR1 SQVTM and CDR2 ANQGSEA.

The chain employs TRBV7-9 and TRBJ2-5; D is possibly TRBD1 (6 bases). Germline V gene data show CDR1 as SEHNR and CDR2 as FQNEAQ (reference sequence). Trimming stripped 5 bases from V and 4 bases from J, with 17 bases between. This CDR3 contains 15 residues. This CDR3 reads CASSQTGTRGETQYF. As DNA, the CDR3 is TGTGCCAGCAGCCAGACCGGGACACGAGGAGAGACCCAGTACTTC.

A note on this clonotype: A single base is all that separates this from a far larger clone, so a read error is likely. This chain links TRBV12-3 or TRBV12-4 with TRBJ1-1, with D hard to call. The CDR3 is 12 residues long. The CDR3 is CASSSVNTETFF. DNA for the CDR3: TGTGCCAGCAGTTCGGTGAACACTGAAACTTTCTTT.

This clonotype was picked up many times. The V and J genes are TRBV10-3 and TRBJ2-6; 9 bases fit TRBD1. V was clipped by 10 bases and J by 12 bases; unmatched bases: 10. CDR3 length: 13 residues. CDR1 is ENHRY, CDR2 SYGVKD, per germline. CDR3 bases: TGTGCCAGCGGCGATGGGACAGGGTCCGTCCTGACTTTC. It yields the protein CASGDGTGSVLTF.

This clonotype appeared many times. The chain joins TRBV10-3 to TRBJ1-2; TRBD1 is a possible D gene (5 bases). The V gene lost 11 bases and the J gene lost 6 bases, with 28 bases spanning the gap. CDR1 is ENHRY, CDR2 SYGVKD, per germline. The CDR3 contains 16 residues. DNA for the CDR3: TGTGCCGCCACGGGGATCGGCAGGGAGGGAATTGATGGCTACACCTTC. Protein: CAATGIGREGIDGYTF.

A word on this clonotype: Mismatch with germline at one junction end may stem from a read error. The J gene is TRBJ1-6, the V gene TRBV11-3; D might be TRBD1 (6 bases). CDR1 is SGHNT, CDR2 YENEEA, per germline. There are 15 residues in the CDR3. CDR3 bases: TGTGCCACCAGCTACGGCAGGGGAGAATATTCACCCCTCCACTTT. Its translation: CATSYGRGEYSPLHF.

This clonotype was observed at least ten times. The genes are TRBV4-1 and TRBJ1-1; D gene ambiguous. CDR3 size: 13 residues. Germline V CDR1 and CDR2: MGHRA, YSYEKL. V shed 3 bases and J shed 3 bases, with 8 bases lying between them. CDR3 sequence reads: CASSQGWDTEAFF. The CDR3 coding sequence is TGCGCCAGCAGCCAGGGCTGGGACACTGAAGCTTTCTTT.

V is TRBV6-1 and J is TRBJ2-7, with D possibly being TRBD1 or TRBD2 (5 bases each). The last part of the DNA fits TRBJ2-1 better; the J call may be wrong. CDR1 and CDR2 from the germline V gene are MNHNS and SASEGT. The CDR3 sequence is 12 residues long. The CDR3 region has the DNA TGTGCCAGCAGTCGTTCCCGGGGCGAGCAGTTCTTC. It yields the protein CASSRSRGEQFF.

The rearrangement links TRBV6-5 to TRBJ2-7; D perhaps matches TRBD2 (6 bases). Germline V gene data show CDR1 as MNHEY and CDR2 as SVGAGI. Trimming pared 5 bases from V and 6 bases from J, leaving 20 bases between. The CDR3 runs 15 residues. The CDR3 DNA reads as TGTGCCAGCAGTCTTTCGGGACTGGCCCCCCTCGAGCAGTACTTC. Its translation: CASSLSGLAPLEQYF.